The rows below give T cell receptor beta chains drawn from one sample of a study of blood T cell repertoires in COVID-19. Here immunoSEQ multiplex PCR was the method, and the copy in TCRdb shows in-frame clones only, minus some. The sample has a few hundred thousand clones; 70% to 90% are singletons. The source material was peripheral blood. These receptors all come from a man between 60 and 70 years old with acute or convalescent COVID-19. Both conserved end residues are part of each CDR3. A D gene is named only where the DNA matches it firmly. Only some rows state a clone size, as once, few, many or a class for expanded clones.

V gene,J gene,clone size,D gene,CDR3 protein,CDR3 DNA
TRBV30,TRBJ1-4,.,.,CAWGGDSREKLFF,TGTGCCTGGGGGGGGGATTCGAGGGAAAAACTGTTTTTT
TRBV29-1,TRBJ2-7,.,TRBD1,CSVVPARGTGDEQYF,TGCAGCGTCGTCCCAGCCCGGGGGACAGGGGACGAGCAGTACTTC
TRBV6-1,TRBJ1-2,.,TRBD1,CASSEGGQGKMRGYTF,TGTGCCAGCAGTGAAGGGGGACAGGGGAAGATGCGGGGCTACACCTTC
TRBV4-3,TRBJ1-1,.,.,CASSQRQVGTEAFF,TGCGCCAGCAGCCAGCGACAGGTCGGCACTGAAGCTTTCTTT
TRBV7-2,TRBJ2-7,few,.,CASSLAGRRSYEQYF,TGTGCCAGCAGCTTGGCGGGACGACGGTCCTACGAGCAGTACTTC
TRBV2,TRBJ2-1,.,TRBD2,CASKQSGGARNEQFF,TGTGCCAGCAAACAAAGCGGGGGGGCTAGGAATGAGCAGTTCTTC
TRBV5-1,TRBJ2-2,.,TRBD1,CATTTGDENTGELFF,TGCGCCACCACGACAGGGGATGAGAACACCGGGGAGCTGTTTTTT
TRBV6-5,TRBJ1-1,few,.,CASSYEGGNTEAFF,TGTGCCAGCAGTTATGAGGGTGGGAACACTGAAGCTTTCTTT
TRBV19,TRBJ1-2,.,TRBD1,CASSSPWRDRDGYTF,TGTGCCAGTAGTTCCCCCTGGAGGGACAGGGACGGCTACACCTTC
TRBV3-1/TRBV3-2,TRBJ2-2,few,.,CASSRFSTGVNTGELFF,TGTGCCAGCAGCCGTTTCTCTACCGGGGTGAACACCGGGGAGCTGTTTTTT
TRBV5-3,TRBJ2-1,.,TRBD2,CARSLHASGGSEQFF,TGTGCCAGAAGCTTGCATGCTAGCGGGGGAAGTGAGCAGTTCTTC